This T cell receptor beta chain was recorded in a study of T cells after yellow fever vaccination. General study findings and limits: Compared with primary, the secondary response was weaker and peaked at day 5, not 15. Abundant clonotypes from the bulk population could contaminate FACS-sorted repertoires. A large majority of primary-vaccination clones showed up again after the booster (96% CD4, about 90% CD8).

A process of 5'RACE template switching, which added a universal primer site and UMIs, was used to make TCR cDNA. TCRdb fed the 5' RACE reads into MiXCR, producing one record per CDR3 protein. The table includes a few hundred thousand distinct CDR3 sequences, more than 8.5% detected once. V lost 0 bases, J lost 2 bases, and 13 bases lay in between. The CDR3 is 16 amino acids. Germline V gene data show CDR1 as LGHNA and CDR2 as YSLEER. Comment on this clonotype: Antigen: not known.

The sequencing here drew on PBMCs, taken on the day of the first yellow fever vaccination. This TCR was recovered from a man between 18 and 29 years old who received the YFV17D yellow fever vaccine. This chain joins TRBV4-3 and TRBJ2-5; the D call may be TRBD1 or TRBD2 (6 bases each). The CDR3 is CASSQEGRGGQETQYF. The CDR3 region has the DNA TGCGCCAGCAGCCAAGAGGGTCGAGGGGGGCAAGAGACCCAGTACTTC.